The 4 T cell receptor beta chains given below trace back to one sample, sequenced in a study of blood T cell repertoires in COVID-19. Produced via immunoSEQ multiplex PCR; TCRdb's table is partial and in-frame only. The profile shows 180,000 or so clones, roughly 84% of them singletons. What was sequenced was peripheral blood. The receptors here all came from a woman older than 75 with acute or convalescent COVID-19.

The DNA of the CDR3 is TGTGCCAGCAGTGCGGGACAGGGGTTTAATTCACCCCTCCACTTT. It yields the protein CASSAGQGFNSPLHF. This chain joins TRBV2 and TRBJ1-6; TRBD1 aligns across 10 bases. The ends lost 4 bases at V and 6 bases at J; junction bases unmatched: 3. This CDR3 comprises 15 residues. Germline loops: CDR1 SNHLY, CDR2 FYNNEI. The variable domain in full, with the rest retrieved from reference TRBV2 and TRBJ1-6, is EPEVTQTPSHQVTQMGQEVILRCVPISNHLYFYWYRQILGQKVEFLVSFYNNEISEKSEIFDDQFSVERPDGSNFTLKIRSTKLEDSAMYFCASSAGQGFNSPLHFGNGTRLTVT.

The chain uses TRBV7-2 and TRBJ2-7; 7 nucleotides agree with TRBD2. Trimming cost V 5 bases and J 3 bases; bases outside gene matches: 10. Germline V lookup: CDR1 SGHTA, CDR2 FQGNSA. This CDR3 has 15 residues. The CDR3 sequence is CASSPISGTLYEQYF. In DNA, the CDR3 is TGTGCCAGCAGCCCTATCAGCGGGACCCTCTACGAGCAGTACTTC.

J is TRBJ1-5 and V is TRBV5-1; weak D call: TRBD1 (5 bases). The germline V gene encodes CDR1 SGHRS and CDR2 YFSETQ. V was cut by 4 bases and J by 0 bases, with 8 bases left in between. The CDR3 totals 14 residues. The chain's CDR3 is CASSVGGSNQPQHF. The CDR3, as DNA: TGCGCCAGCAGCGTCGGGGGTAGCAATCAGCCCCAGCATTTT.

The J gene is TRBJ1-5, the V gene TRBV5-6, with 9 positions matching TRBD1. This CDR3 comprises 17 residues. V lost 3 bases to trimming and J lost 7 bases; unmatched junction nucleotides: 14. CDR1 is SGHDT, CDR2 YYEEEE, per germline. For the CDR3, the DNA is TGTGCCAGCAGCTGGACCGCGGGACAGGGAATTACCCAGCCCCAGCATTTT. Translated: CASSWTAGQGITQPQHF.